Shown below are 9 T cell receptor beta chains from a single sample sequenced in a study of shared clonotypes between healthy human individuals. Libraries were prepared by immunoSEQ multiplex PCR; TCRdb keeps only in-frame clonotypes and omits some of them. This table holds 2 million to 3 million clones, approximately 94% found once. The sample comprised naive CD4+ T cells sorted from blood. The sample's subset: CD45RA+ positively selected. Source of these receptors: a man between 18 and 29 years old in good health.

This clone has just one count. V is TRBV10-3 and J is TRBJ1-2; TRBD1 aligns across 11 bases. Germline CDR1 and CDR2: ENHRY and SYGVKD. The CDR3 is 14 amino acids. The ends lost 3 bases at V and 7 bases at J; junction bases unmatched: 4. CDR3 region: CAISEWDRGAGYTF. CDR3 coding DNA: TGTGCCATCAGTGAATGGGACAGGGGGGCTGGCTACACCTTC.

This clone was seen only once. At the DNA level, this CDR3 is encoded by other sequences in the same sample as well. The DNA for the CDR3 is TGTGCCATCAGTGAACTGGGTAACACTGAAGCTTTCTTT. This gives the protein CAISELGNTEAFF. V gene TRBV10-3 combines with J gene TRBJ1-1; D is ambiguous. Germline V gene data show CDR1 as ENHRY and CDR2 as SYGVKD. The germline V and J ends were trimmed by 3 bases and 2 bases, with 7 bases remaining between them. The CDR3 spans 13 residues.

This chain uses TRBV10-2 with TRBJ2-3, with 8 nucleotides matching TRBD2. The V gene's germline CDR1 is WSHSY and CDR2 SAAADI. This CDR3 has 16 residues. Trimming at V came to 6 bases and at J to 1 base, leaving 9 bases not matched to a gene. CDR3 loop: CASRYEAGERTDTQYF. The CDR3 coding sequence is TGCGCCAGCAGATATGAAGCGGGGGAGCGCACAGATACGCAGTATTTT.

This clone came up a few times. The V gene is TRBV10-3, the J gene TRBJ1-3, with unresolved D. The CDR3 is 12 residues long. CDR1 ENHRY and CDR2 SYGVKD come from the germline V gene. V was cut by 10 bases and J by 1 base, with 8 bases left in between. This CDR3 reads CATGTSGNTIYF. In DNA, the CDR3 is TGTGCCACCGGAACATCTGGAAACACCATATATTTT.

The chain links TRBV11-3 to TRBJ2-4; D uncertain. The germline gives CDR1 SGHNT, CDR2 YENEEA. The CDR3 spans 14 residues. V gave up 1 base and J gave up 0 bases, with 4 bases separating them. The CDR3 nucleotides are TGTGCCAGCAGCTTAGGGGGAGCCAAAAACATTCAGTACTTC. It is translated as CASSLGGAKNIQYF.

This sequence joins TRBV5-1 and TRBJ1-1, with 7 bases aligning to TRBD1. From germline, CDR1 is SGHRS and CDR2 YFSETQ. The CDR3 is made up of 13 amino acids. V was pared by 4 bases and J by 0 bases, with 0 bases of the junction left unmatched. For the CDR3, the DNA is TGCGCCAGCAGCAGGGGGCTGAACACTGAAGCTTTCTTT. Translation: CASSRGLNTEAFF.

The rearrangement uses TRBV2 and TRBJ1-1; D possibly corresponds to TRBD1 (5 bases). The CDR3 is 14 amino acids. Looked up from germline, CDR1 is SNHLY and CDR2 is FYNNEI. Between the trimmed V and J ends, which lost 1 base and 4 bases, there was a span of 10 bases. The CDR3 DNA is TGTGCCAGCAGTGAAGGGGGGAAAGGCACTGAAGCTTTCTTT. Its translation is CASSEGGKGTEAFF.

The chain employs TRBV15 and TRBJ2-5; no clear D. The CDR3 contains 15 residues. Germline loops: CDR1 LNHNV, CDR2 YYDKDF (reference sequence). The V end lost 0 bases, the J end lost 7 bases, and 15 bases lay between the germline ends. CDR3 loop: CATSRDRTKMWTQYF. In nucleotides, the CDR3 is TGTGCCACCAGCAGAGATCGTACAAAAATGTGGACCCAGTACTTC.

Regarding this clone: The limits of the CDR3 on the DNA are not certain, so only TCRdb's listed CDR3 is given. This chain links TRBV5-4 with TRBJ1-2; TRBD1, as called in the table, went unchecked against the DNA. Both ends counted, the CDR3 spans 15 residues. The germline V gene encodes CDR1 SGHNT and CDR2 YYREEE (reference sequence). The CDR3 loop reads CASSFGPGVNYGYTF.